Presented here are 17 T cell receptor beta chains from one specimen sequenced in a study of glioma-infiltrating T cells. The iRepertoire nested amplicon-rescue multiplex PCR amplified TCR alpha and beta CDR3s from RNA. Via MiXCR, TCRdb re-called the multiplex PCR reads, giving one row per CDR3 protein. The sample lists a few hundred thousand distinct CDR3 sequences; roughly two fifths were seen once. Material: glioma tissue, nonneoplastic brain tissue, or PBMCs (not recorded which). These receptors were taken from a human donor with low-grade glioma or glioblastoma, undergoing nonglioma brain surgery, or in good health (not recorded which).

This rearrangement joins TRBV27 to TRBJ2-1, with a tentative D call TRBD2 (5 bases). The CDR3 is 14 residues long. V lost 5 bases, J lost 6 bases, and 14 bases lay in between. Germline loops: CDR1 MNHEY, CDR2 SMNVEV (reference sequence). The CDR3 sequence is CASSPTFRGNEQFF. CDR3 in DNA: TGTGCCAGCAGTCCCACCTTCCGGGGCAATGAGCAGTTCTTC.

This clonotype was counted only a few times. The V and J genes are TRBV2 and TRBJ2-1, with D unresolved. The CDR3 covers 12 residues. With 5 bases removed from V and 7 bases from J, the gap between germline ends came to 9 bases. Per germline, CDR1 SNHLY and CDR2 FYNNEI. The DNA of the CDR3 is TGTGCCAGCAGTCCTCTTTTGAATGAGCAGTTCTTC. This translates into CASSPLLNEQFF.

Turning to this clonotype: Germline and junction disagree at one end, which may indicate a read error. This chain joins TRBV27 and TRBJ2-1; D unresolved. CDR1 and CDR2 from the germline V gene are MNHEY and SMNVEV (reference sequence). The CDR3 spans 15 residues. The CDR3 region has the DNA TGTGCCAGCAGTTCCGGGTCGAGCTCCTACAATGATCAGTTCTTC. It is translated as CASSSGSSSYNDQFF.

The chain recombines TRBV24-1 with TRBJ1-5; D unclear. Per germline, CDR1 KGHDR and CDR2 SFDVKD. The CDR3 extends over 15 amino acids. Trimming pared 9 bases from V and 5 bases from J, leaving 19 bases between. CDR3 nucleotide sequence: TGTGCCACCCGCAGCACACACCTAAGGGATCAGCCCCAGCATTTT. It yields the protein CATRSTHLRDQPQHF.

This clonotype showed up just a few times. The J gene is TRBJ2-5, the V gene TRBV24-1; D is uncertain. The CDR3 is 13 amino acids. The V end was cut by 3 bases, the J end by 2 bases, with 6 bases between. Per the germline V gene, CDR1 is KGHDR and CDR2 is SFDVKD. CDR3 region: CATSDNRQETQYF. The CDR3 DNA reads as TGTGCCACCAGTGATAACCGACAAGAGACCCAGTACTTC.

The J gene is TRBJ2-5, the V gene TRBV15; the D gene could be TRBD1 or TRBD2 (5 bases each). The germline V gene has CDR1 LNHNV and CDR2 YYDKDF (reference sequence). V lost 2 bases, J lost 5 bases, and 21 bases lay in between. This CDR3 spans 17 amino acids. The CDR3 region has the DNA TGTGCCACCAGCAGACATCCCCGATCATGGGACCGGGAGACCCAGTACTTC. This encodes CATSRHPRSWDRETQYF.

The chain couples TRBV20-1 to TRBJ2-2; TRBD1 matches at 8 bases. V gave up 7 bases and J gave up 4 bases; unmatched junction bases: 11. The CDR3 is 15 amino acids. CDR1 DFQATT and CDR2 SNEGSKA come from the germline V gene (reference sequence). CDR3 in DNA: TGCAGTGGAAAGGGGCAGGGGGCGAGCACCGGGGAGCTGTTTTTT. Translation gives CSGKGQGASTGELFF.

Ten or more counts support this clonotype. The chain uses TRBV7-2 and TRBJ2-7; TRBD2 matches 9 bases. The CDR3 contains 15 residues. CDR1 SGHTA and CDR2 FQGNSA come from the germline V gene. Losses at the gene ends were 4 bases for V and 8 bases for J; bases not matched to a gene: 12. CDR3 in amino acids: CASSSRGPSGTQQYF. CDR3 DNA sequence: TGTGCCAGCAGCTCTCGAGGGCCTAGCGGGACCCAGCAGTACTTC.

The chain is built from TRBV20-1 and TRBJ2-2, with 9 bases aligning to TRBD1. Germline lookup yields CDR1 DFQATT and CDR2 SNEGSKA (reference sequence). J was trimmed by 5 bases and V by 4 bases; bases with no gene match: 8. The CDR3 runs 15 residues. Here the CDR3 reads CSATKQGASTGELFF. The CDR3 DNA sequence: TGCAGTGCTACCAAACAGGGGGCTTCGACCGGGGAGCTGTTTTTT.

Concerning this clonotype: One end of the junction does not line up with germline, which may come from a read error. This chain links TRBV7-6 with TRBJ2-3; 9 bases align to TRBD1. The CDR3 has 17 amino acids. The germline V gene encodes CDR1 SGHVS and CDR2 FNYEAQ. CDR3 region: CASSQGGGTGSTDTQYF. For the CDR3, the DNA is TGCGCCAGCAGCCAAGGTGGGGGGACAGGGAGCACAGATACGCAGTATTTT.

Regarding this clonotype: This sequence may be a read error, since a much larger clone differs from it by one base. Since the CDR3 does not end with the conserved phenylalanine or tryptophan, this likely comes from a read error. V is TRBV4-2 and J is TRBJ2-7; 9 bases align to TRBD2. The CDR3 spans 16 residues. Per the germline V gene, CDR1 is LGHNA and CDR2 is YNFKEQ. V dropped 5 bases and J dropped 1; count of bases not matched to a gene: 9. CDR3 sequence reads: CASSLVSTSGSYEQYL. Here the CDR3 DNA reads TGTGCCAGCAGCTTAGTGTCGACTAGCGGATCCTACGAGCAGTACTTA.

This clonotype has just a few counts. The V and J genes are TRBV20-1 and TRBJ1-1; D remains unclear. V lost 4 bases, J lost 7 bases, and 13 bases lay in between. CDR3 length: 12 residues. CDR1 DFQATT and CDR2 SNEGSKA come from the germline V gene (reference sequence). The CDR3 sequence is CSANTRQGEAFF. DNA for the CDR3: TGCAGTGCTAATACAAGGCAAGGTGAAGCTTTCTTT.

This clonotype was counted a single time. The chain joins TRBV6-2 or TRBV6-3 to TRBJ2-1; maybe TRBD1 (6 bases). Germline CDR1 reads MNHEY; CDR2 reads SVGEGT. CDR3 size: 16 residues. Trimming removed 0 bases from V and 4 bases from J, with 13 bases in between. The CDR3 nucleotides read TGTGCCAGCAGTTACTCACTTGGGGGCAAATACAATGAGCAGTTCTTC. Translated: CASSYSLGGKYNEQFF.

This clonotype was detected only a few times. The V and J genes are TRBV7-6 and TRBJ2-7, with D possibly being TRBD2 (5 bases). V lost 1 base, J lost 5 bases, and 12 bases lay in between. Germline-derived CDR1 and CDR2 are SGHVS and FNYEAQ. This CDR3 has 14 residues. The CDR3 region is CASSLGVLEDEQYF. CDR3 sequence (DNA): TGTGCCAGCAGCTTAGGGGTACTAGAGGACGAGCAGTACTTC. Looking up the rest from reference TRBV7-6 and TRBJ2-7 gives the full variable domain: GAGVSQSPRYKVTKRGQDVALRCDPISGHVSLYWYRQALGQGPEFLTYFNYEAQQDKSGLPNDRFSAERPEGSISTLTIQRTEQRDSAMYRCASSLGVLEDEQYFGPGTRLTVT.

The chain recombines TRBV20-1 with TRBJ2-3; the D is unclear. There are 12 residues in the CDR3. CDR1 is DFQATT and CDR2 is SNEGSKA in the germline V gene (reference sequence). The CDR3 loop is CSPWDSVDTQYF. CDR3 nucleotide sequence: TGCAGCCCGTGGGATTCTGTGGATACGCAGTATTTT.

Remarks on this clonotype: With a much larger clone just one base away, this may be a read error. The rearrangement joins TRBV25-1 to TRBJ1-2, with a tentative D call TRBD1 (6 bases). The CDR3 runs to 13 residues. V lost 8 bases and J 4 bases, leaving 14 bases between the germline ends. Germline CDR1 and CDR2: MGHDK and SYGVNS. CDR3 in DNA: TGTGCCAGCCTGGACAGCTTTAGCTATGGCTACACCTTC. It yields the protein CASLDSFSYGYTF.

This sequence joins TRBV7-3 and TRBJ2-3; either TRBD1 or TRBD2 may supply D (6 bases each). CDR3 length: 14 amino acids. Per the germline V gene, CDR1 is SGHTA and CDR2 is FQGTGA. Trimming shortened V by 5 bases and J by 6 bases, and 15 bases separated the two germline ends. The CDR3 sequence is CASSLGLTGDTQYF. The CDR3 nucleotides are TGTGCCAGCAGCCTGGGACTCACAGGGGATACGCAGTATTTT.